These 22 T cell receptor beta chains came from one sample sequenced in a study of identical twins. MiXCR was run by TCRdb on the 5' RACE reads, yielding one entry per CDR3 protein. The data show some 790,000 distinct CDR3 sequences, about 18% seen once. These sequences were also reported in another study, on T cells expressing NK-cell markers.

Specimen: PBMCs. The receptors come from a woman aged 18-35 years in good health.

The V call is TRBV5-5, the J call TRBJ1-1; no clear D. V gave up 2 bases and J gave up 4 bases, with 6 bases separating them. Germline V gives CDR1 SGHKS, CDR2 YYEKEE (reference sequence). The CDR3 covers 12 residues. CDR3 protein: CASSLPPTEAFF. CDR3 sequence (DNA): TGTGCCAGCAGCTTACCACCCACTGAAGCTTTCTTT.

The chain has TRBV5-5 and TRBJ2-1; unclear D gene. The CDR3 contains 17 residues. Looked up from germline, CDR1 is SGHKS and CDR2 is YYEKEE (reference sequence). V was cut by 2 bases and J by 0 bases, with 15 bases left in between. In DNA form, the CDR3 reads TGTGCCAGCAGCTTCCGCCGCACCCCGGGCTCCTACAATGAGCAGTTCTTC. Residues: CASSFRRTPGSYNEQFF.

This clonotype was seen more than once but under ten times. This sequence joins TRBV5-6 and TRBJ1-2; D not certain. CDR1 and CDR2 from the germline V gene are SGHDT and YYEEEE. This CDR3 is built from 13 residues. V was cut by 1 base and J by 3 bases, with 7 bases left in between. The CDR3 bases are TGTGCCAGCAGCTTGTTTAGCCACTATGGCTACACCTTC. Encoded protein: CASSLFSHYGYTF.

This clonotype has more than one count but fewer than ten. This chain joins TRBV20-1 and TRBJ2-3; 8 nucleotides align to TRBD2. The ends lost 4 bases at V and 1 base at J; junction bases unmatched: 4. Germline lookup yields CDR1 DFQATT and CDR2 SNEGSKA (reference sequence). This CDR3 has 14 amino acids. For the CDR3, the DNA is TGCAGTGCTAAAAGTAGCGGGGGCACAGATACGCAGTATTTT. It encodes CSAKSSGGTDTQYF.

The chain has TRBV12-3 or TRBV12-4 and TRBJ1-1, with D perhaps TRBD1 (5 bases). Trimming took off 6 bases at V and 8 bases at J, with 16 bases between the two ends. This CDR3 comprises 13 residues. The DNA of the CDR3 is TGTGCCAGCAGGAACAGGCTGGGGATAGAAGCTTTCTTT. It yields the protein CASRNRLGIEAFF.

This clonotype was recorded a few times. The V gene is TRBV4-3, the J gene TRBJ2-1; TRBD2 matches at 9 bases. The CDR3 has 15 amino acids. V was clipped by 4 bases and J by 5 bases; unmatched bases: 6. The germline CDR1 and CDR2 sequences are LGHNA and YSLEER. CDR3 DNA sequence: TGCGCCAGCAGCCCCGGGACTAGCCCAAACAATGAGCAGTTCTTC. Translation gives CASSPGTSPNNEQFF.

V gene TRBV24-1 combines with J gene TRBJ2-2; TRBD1 matches at 7 bases. Germline loops: CDR1 KGHDR, CDR2 SFDVKD. J was trimmed by 4 bases and V by 4 bases; bases with no gene match: 5. The CDR3 consists of 15 residues. DNA for the CDR3: TGTGCCACCAGTGACCGCCGGGACAGCACCGGGGAGCTGTTTTTT. Protein: CATSDRRDSTGELFF.

The chain carries TRBV12-3 or TRBV12-4 and TRBJ2-7; 13 bases line up with TRBD2. The V and J ends lost 6 bases and 6 bases, in that order; junction bases with no gene match: 5. The CDR3 has 14 residues. CDR3 residues: CASSRTSGSREQYF. The DNA of the CDR3 is TGTGCCAGCAGCCGGACTAGCGGGAGTCGCGAGCAGTACTTC.

This clonotype was found a few times. The chain has TRBV29-1 and TRBJ1-1; the D gene is possibly TRBD1 (5 bases). The germline V gene encodes CDR1 SQVTM and CDR2 ANQGSEA. Trimming shortened V by 5 bases and J by 1 base, and 11 bases separated the two germline ends. The CDR3 runs 13 residues. CDR3 residues: CSVRGTTNTEAFF. Written as DNA, the CDR3 is TGCAGCGTTCGGGGCACGACGAACACTGAAGCTTTCTTT.

Only a few counts were recorded for this clonotype. V usage is TRBV20-1 and J usage is TRBJ2-5; no clear D gene. The germline V and J ends were trimmed by 0 bases and 5 bases, with 13 bases remaining between them. The germline gives CDR1 DFQATT, CDR2 SNEGSKA (reference sequence). The CDR3 contains 14 residues. Here the CDR3 DNA reads TGCAGTGCTAGAGATAAAGAAGACCTCGAGACCCAGTACTTC. It specifies CSARDKEDLETQYF.

The genes are TRBV12-3 or TRBV12-4 and TRBJ2-7, with 9 bases fitting TRBD1. The V segment lost 6 bases and the J segment 8 bases; nucleotides outside the gene matches: 17. The CDR3 covers 16 residues. The CDR3 sequence is CASRPNSGTGIFQQYF. The CDR3 DNA is TGTGCCAGCAGGCCCAACTCCGGGACAGGGATTTTCCAGCAGTACTTC.

J is TRBJ2-2 and V is TRBV7-2, with TRBD1 matching over 8 bases. The CDR3 is 15 amino acids. Germline V gene sequence: CDR1 SGHTA, CDR2 FQGNSA. The V segment lost 5 bases and the J segment 7 bases; nucleotides outside the gene matches: 9. CDR3 sequence: CASSLLQGGYGELFF. Here the CDR3 DNA reads TGTGCCAGCAGCCTACTACAGGGGGGCTACGGGGAGCTGTTTTTT.

This clonotype showed up just a few times. The chain links TRBV20-1 to TRBJ2-1, with D tentatively TRBD2 (6 bases). The germline V and J ends were trimmed by 3 bases and 1 base, with 10 bases remaining between them. This CDR3 has 14 amino acids. Germline V gene sequence: CDR1 DFQATT, CDR2 SNEGSKA (reference sequence). CDR3 region: CSASGSDSYNEQFF. DNA for the CDR3: TGCAGTGCTAGCGGGAGTGATTCCTACAATGAGCAGTTCTTC.

This chain uses TRBV7-2 with TRBJ2-1, with 7 bases that match TRBD2. The V gene end was trimmed by 1 base and the J gene end by 1 base; junction bases not matched to a gene: 1. This CDR3 contains 15 residues. Germline V gives CDR1 SGHTA, CDR2 FQGNSA. The CDR3 DNA follows: TGTGCCAGCAGCTTAGGGACTAGATCCTACAATGAGCAGTTCTTC. Residues: CASSLGTRSYNEQFF.

A few counts support this clonotype. The chain employs TRBV29-1 and TRBJ2-1; no clear D gene. The CDR3 has 11 amino acids. V lost 7 bases, J lost 4 bases, and 8 bases lay in between. Germline lookup yields CDR1 SQVTM and CDR2 ANQGSEA. CDR3 in amino acids: CSDRAYNEQFF. The CDR3 DNA is TGCAGCGACAGAGCTTACAATGAGCAGTTCTTC.

This clonotype showed up just a few times. The rearrangement uses TRBV6-2 or TRBV6-3 and TRBJ2-1, with D possibly TRBD2 on 5 matching bases. CDR3 length equals 15 residues. V was pared by 7 bases and J by 4 bases, with 17 bases between. The germline V gene has CDR1 MNHEY and CDR2 SVGEGT. Here the CDR3 reads CASMPRTTGYNEQFF. The CDR3 bases are TGTGCCAGCATGCCACGGACCACGGGGTACAATGAGCAGTTCTTC.

There are a few counts of this clonotype. The V call is TRBV11-2, the J call TRBJ1-1; D might be TRBD1 (6 bases). The V and J ends lost 2 bases and 5 bases respectively, with 24 bases between them. This CDR3 is built from 18 residues. Germline loops: CDR1 SGHAT, CDR2 FQNNGV. This CDR3 is CASSLYGRGGPSGTEAFF. The DNA for the CDR3 is TGTGCCAGCAGCTTATATGGTCGCGGGGGCCCATCGGGTACTGAAGCTTTCTTT.

In this sample, this clonotype turned up a few times. The chain couples TRBV5-6 to TRBJ2-1; tentatively, D is TRBD2 (5 bases). Germline V gives CDR1 SGHDT, CDR2 YYEEEE. The V end lost 1 base, the J end lost 8 bases, and 22 bases lay between the germline ends. This CDR3 comprises 17 residues. The CDR3 sequence: CASSLSPRRSGSDEQFF. As DNA, the CDR3 is TGTGCCAGCAGCTTGTCCCCGAGGAGGTCTGGGTCGGATGAGCAGTTCTTC.

V usage is TRBV7-2 and J usage is TRBJ2-7, with 7 bases lining up with TRBD2. The trim removed 5 bases at V and 8 bases at J, leaving 18 bases unmatched. The CDR3 sequence is 16 residues long. Looked up from germline, CDR1 is SGHTA and CDR2 is FQGNSA. The CDR3 loop reads CASSLPVVKRDYKQYF. DNA of the CDR3: TGTGCCAGCAGCCTTCCCGTGGTTAAGCGGGATTACAAGCAGTACTTC.

This chain uses TRBV12-3 or TRBV12-4 with TRBJ2-1, with D perhaps assigned TRBD1 or TRBD2 (5 bases each). V was shortened by 7 bases and J by 7 bases, with 11 bases between the two germline ends. There are 12 residues in the CDR3. As DNA, the CDR3 is TGTGCCAGCAATCGGGACGGAAATGAGCAGTTCTTC. This translates into CASNRDGNEQFF.

This clonotype was recorded many times. The rearrangement joins TRBV9 to TRBJ2-2; possible D gene TRBD2, 5 bases. The CDR3 contains 16 residues. Trimming pared 1 base from V and 0 bases from J, leaving 10 bases between. Germline V CDR1 and CDR2: SGDLS, YYNGEE. As DNA, the CDR3 is TGTGCCAGCAGCGTAAACAGCGGAGCGAACACCGGGGAGCTGTTTTTT. This sequence encodes CASSVNSGANTGELFF. Complete variable domain (other parts from reference TRBV9 and TRBJ2-2): DSGVTQTPKHLITATGQRVTLRCSPRSGDLSVYWYQQSLDQGLQFLIQYYNGEERAKGNILERFSAQQFPDLHSELNLSSLELGDSALYFCASSVNSGANTGELFFGEGSRLTVL.

To note about this clonotype: The junction departs from the called germline gene at one end, perhaps through a read error. V and J are TRBV6-2 or TRBV6-3 and TRBJ2-7; D ambiguous. CDR3 length: 13 amino acids. Germline CDR1 and CDR2: MNHEY and SVGEGT. The CDR3 here is CASSPKVIYDVNF. The CDR3 region has the DNA TGTGCCAGCAGCCCCAAGGTTATCTACGATGTAAACTTC.